The rows below give T cell receptor beta chains drawn from one sample of a study of Ad26.COV2.S vaccination and SARS-CoV-2 variants. Assay used: immunoSEQ multiplex PCR; TCRdb lists only in-frame clones, some missing. The sample has under 400,000 clones, around nine tenths seen once. Sequences were derived from peripheral blood, sampled in a trial of Ad26.COV2.S vaccine versus placebo. The receptors originated from a person between 18 and 60 years old who received the Ad26.COV2.S COVID-19 vaccine or a placebo. Both conserved end residues are part of each CDR3. A D gene is named only where the DNA matches it firmly. For some rows the clone size is stated as once, few or many, or as a class when expanded; others skip it.

d_gene	v_gene	j_gene	abundance	CDR3nt	CDR3aa
NA	TRBV4-1	TRBJ1-5	few	TGCGCCAGCAGCCGCCCAGGGAATCAGCCCCAGCATTTT	CASSRPGNQPQHF
NA	TRBV15	TRBJ2-5	NA	TGTGCCACCAGCAGAGAAGGGGCACAATCATGGACCCAGTACTTC	CATSREGAQSWTQYF
NA	TRBV5-5	TRBJ2-7	NA	TGTGCCAGCAGCTTGGTAGATAGGTTGGGGTCCTACGAGCAGTACTTC	CASSLVDRLGSYEQYF
TRBD1	TRBV5-1	TRBJ1-1	NA	TGCGCCAGCTGGGGACAGTCGAGCACTGAAGCTTTCTTT	CASWGQSSTEAFF
TRBD1	TRBV7-9	TRBJ1-6	NA	TGTGCCAGCAGCCGAGGGACAGGGAATTCACCCCTCCACTTT	CASSRGTGNSPLHF
NA	TRBV30	TRBJ1-1	NA	TGTGCCTGGAGTGTACGATTTGGGCAGCCGGAGGGGCCTGAAGCTTTCTTT	CAWSVRFGQPEGPEAFF
NA	TRBV6-5	TRBJ1-2	NA	TGTGCCAGCAGCTCCAGGGATTATGGCTACACCTTC	CASSSRDYGYTF
NA	TRBV6-4	TRBJ2-2	NA	TGTGCCAGCAGGAGGGGGATAGCGAACACCGGGGAGCTGTTTTTT	CASRRGIANTGELFF
NA	TRBV19	TRBJ2-1	once	TGTGCCAGTAGAAGTACAGCGAGATTATACAATGAGCAGTTCTTC	CASRSTARLYNEQFF
NA	TRBV4-1	TRBJ1-5	few	TGCGCCAGCAGCCAAGAACGAGTCGGAGTTTATCAGCCCCAGCATTTT	CASSQERVGVYQPQHF
NA	TRBV19	TRBJ1-2	NA	TGTGCCACCGGGGGTAACTATGGCTACACCTTC	CATGGNYGYTF
TRBD2	TRBV19	TRBJ2-3	NA	TGTGCCAGTAGTATTCCCGGACTAGCGGGGTCCACAGATACGCAGTATTTT	CASSIPGLAGSTDTQYF
TRBD1	TRBV5-4	TRBJ2-7	NA	TGTGCCAGCAGCTTAACAGGGGGCAACTACGAGCAGTACTTC	CASSLTGGNYEQYF
TRBD1	TRBV13	TRBJ1-3	NA	TGTGCCAGCAGCTTAGGTGGGGACAGGGGGCCTGGAAACACCATATATTTT	CASSLGGDRGPGNTIYF
NA	TRBV4-2	TRBJ1-3	NA	TGTGCCAGCAGCCCCCCCGGGGGTCAGAGCTCTGGAAACACCATATATTTT	CASSPPGGQSSGNTIYF
NA	TRBV30	TRBJ1-4	NA	TGTGCCTGGGGCCATAATGAAAAACTGTTTTTT	CAWGHNEKLFF
NA	TRBV6-1	TRBJ2-3	once	TGTGCCAGCAGTGAGCGGACAGCTAGCACAGATACGCAGTATTTT	CASSERTASTDTQYF
NA	TRBV13	TRBJ1-2	NA	TGTGCCAGCAGCTTAGTTGTGATAGGCTACACCTTC	CASSLVVIGYTF
TRBD1	TRBV5-4	TRBJ1-1	NA	TGTGCCAGCAGCCATCCGGGACAGGGCACTGAAGCTTTCTTT	CASSHPGQGTEAFF
NA	TRBV5-1	TRBJ2-1	NA	TGCGCCAGCAGCAGATCCCAAGGGACCTCCTACAATGAGCAGTTCTTC	CASSRSQGTSYNEQFF
TRBD1	TRBV6-5	TRBJ1-6	NA	TGTGCCAGCAGCATTAGACAGGGCGACCTCCACTTT	CASSIRQGDLHF
NA	TRBV11-3	TRBJ2-2	NA	TGTGCCAGCAGCAAGGGCCTAAGAAACACCGGGGAGCTGTTTTTT	CASSKGLRNTGELFF
NA	TRBV6-5	TRBJ1-1	NA	TGTGCCAGCAGTCTCGGGCCCATGAACACTGAAGCTTTCTTT	CASSLGPMNTEAFF
NA	TRBV29-1	TRBJ2-1	once	TGCAGCGGACGCGGAGGTCGTATGATCAATGAGCAGTTCTTC	CSGRGGRMINEQFF
NA	TRBV6-5	TRBJ1-6	NA	TGTGCCAGCAGAGATCCAGGGGATTCACCCCTCCACTTT	CASRDPGDSPLHF
NA	TRBV6-5	TRBJ2-1	NA	TGTGCCAGCAGGACCAAAATGGGATTGGAGTTCTTC	CASRTKMGLEFF
NA	TRBV30	TRBJ1-1	NA	TGTGCCTGGAGTCCCGTAGTTGGGACTGAAGCTTTCTTT	CAWSPVVGTEAFF
NA	TRBV21-1	TRBJ1-6	many	TGTGCCAGCAGCAACGGGGATCCCTATAATTCACCCCTCCACTTT	CASSNGDPYNSPLHF
NA	TRBV5-1	TRBJ2-5	NA	TGCGCCAGCAGCTTGGATGGACGCAACCAAGAGACCCAGTACTTC	CASSLDGRNQETQYF
NA	TRBV27	TRBJ1-1	NA	TGTGCCAGCAGAGCCTTAGGGGCGGACACTGAAGCTTTCTTT	CASRALGADTEAFF
TRBD1	TRBV9	TRBJ2-7	NA	TGTGCCAGCAGCGTAGCACAGGGGGCTTACGAGCAGTACTTC	CASSVAQGAYEQYF
NA	TRBV2	TRBJ2-7	NA	TGTGCCAGCAGTGAGCGGGTACTCTCCTACGAGCAGTACTTC	CASSERVLSYEQYF
TRBD1	TRBV7-3	TRBJ2-1	NA	TGTGCCAGCAGCAACGGACAGGGTCGCTCCTACAATGAGCAGTTCTTC	CASSNGQGRSYNEQFF
TRBD1	TRBV28	TRBJ1-2	NA	TGTGCCAGCAGAGCCCGGACAGGGGGCGACTATGGCTACACCTTC	CASRARTGGDYGYTF
NA	TRBV6-5	TRBJ1-3	NA	TGTGCCAGCACCCCTCGGCCAGGGATGGTAACAACCATATATTTT	CASTPRPGMVTTIYF
NA	TRBV5-1	TRBJ1-1	NA	TGCGCCAGCAGCGATTTATATGGGAACACTGAAGCTTTCTTT	CASSDLYGNTEAFF
NA	TRBV5-4	TRBJ1-4	NA	TGTGCCAGCAGCACCTCAGGCCGGTTGGATGAAAAACTGTTTTTT	CASSTSGRLDEKLFF
NA	TRBV7-9	TRBJ2-7	NA	TGTGCCAGCAGCTCTACCCGGGGGTCGCACGAGCAGTACTTC	CASSSTRGSHEQYF
NA	TRBV7-8	TRBJ1-1	NA	TGTGCCAGCAGCTTTCTCTCTGGGACTGAAGCTTTCTTT	CASSFLSGTEAFF
TRBD1	TRBV5-4	TRBJ1-1	once	TGTGCCAGCAGCGATCGGAGCCGCCAGGGGGGGAACACTGAAGCTTTCTTT	CASSDRSRQGGNTEAFF
NA	TRBV5-6	TRBJ2-3	NA	TGTGCCAGCAGCTTGGCTTACGACGGAGATACGCAGTATTTT	CASSLAYDGDTQYF
NA	TRBV5-4	TRBJ2-2	NA	TGTGCCAGCAGCCATCAGGGGAGGAACACCGGGGAGCTGTTTTTT	CASSHQGRNTGELFF
TRBD1	TRBV2	TRBJ2-2	NA	TGTGCCAGCAGGACAGGGGCGAACACCGGGGAGCTGTTTTTT	CASRTGANTGELFF
TRBD1	TRBV19	TRBJ1-5	NA	TGTGCCAGTAGCCGACAGGGGGGGGGCAATCAGCCCCAGCATTTT	CASSRQGGGNQPQHF
TRBD1	TRBV6-4	TRBJ2-3	NA	TGTGCCAGCAGTTCCACCTCCGGGACAGGGTCCGCAGATACGCAGTATTTT	CASSSTSGTGSADTQYF
NA	TRBV7-9	TRBJ1-5	NA	TGTGCCAGCAGCTCGGGACGGCTCGATCAGCCCCAGCATTTT	CASSSGRLDQPQHF
NA	TRBV13	TRBJ2-1	NA	TGTGCCAGCAGCCTGGTGGGCCCTATCTCCTACAATGAGCAGTTCTTC	CASSLVGPISYNEQFF
NA	TRBV29-1	TRBJ2-1	NA	TGCAGCGGCAAACCGGGGTCGGATGAGCAGTTCTTC	CSGKPGSDEQFF
TRBD1	TRBV11-2	TRBJ1-1	NA	TGTGCCAGCAGCTTACGGCCCGGACAGGGGTTGAACACTGAAGCTTTCTTT	CASSLRPGQGLNTEAFF
NA	TRBV4-2	TRBJ2-7	NA	TGTGCCAGCAGCCACCGAATCCGACTTCTTGCCTACGAGCAGTACTTC	CASSHRIRLLAYEQYF
NA	TRBV9	TRBJ1-1	once	TGTGCCAGCAGCGTAGGTCCGAGCCGGGCGTCGGACACTGAAGCTTTCTTT	CASSVGPSRASDTEAFF
TRBD1	TRBV3-1/TRBV3-2	TRBJ1-2	NA	TGTGCCAGCAGCCGACAAGTGAACAGGGGTTTGATGGGGGATGGCTACACCTTC	CASSRQVNRGLMGDGYTF
NA	TRBV6-5	TRBJ1-5	NA	TGTGCCAGCAGCCAAACGGGTGGATCCAATCAGCCCCAGCATTTT	CASSQTGGSNQPQHF
TRBD1	TRBV3-1/TRBV3-2	TRBJ1-1	once	TGTGCCAGCAGCCCCATTCCGGACAGGGGGACAAGCACTGAAGCTTTCTTT	CASSPIPDRGTSTEAFF
NA	TRBV3-1/TRBV3-2	TRBJ1-2	NA	TGTGCCAGCAGCCAAGAAAAGGGTTGGTATGGCTACACCTTC	CASSQEKGWYGYTF